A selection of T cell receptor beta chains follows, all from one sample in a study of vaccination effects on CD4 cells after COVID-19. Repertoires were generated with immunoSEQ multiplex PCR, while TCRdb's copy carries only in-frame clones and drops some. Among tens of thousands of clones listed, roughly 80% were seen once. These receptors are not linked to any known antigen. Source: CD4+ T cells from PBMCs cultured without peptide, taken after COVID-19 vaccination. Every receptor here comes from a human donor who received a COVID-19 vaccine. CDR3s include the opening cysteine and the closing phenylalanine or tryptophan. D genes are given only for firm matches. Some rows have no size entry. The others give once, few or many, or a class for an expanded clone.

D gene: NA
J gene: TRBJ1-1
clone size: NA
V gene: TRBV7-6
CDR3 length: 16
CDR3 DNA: TGTGCCAGCAGCTTATTAGTGGGACGGACGAACACTGAAGCTTTCTTT
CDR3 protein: CASSLLVGRTNTEAFF

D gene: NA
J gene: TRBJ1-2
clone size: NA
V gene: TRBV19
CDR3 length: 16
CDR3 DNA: TGTGCCAGTAGTATCGGACAGTCGCCTTTAAACTATGGCTACACCTTC
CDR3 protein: CASSIGQSPLNYGYTF

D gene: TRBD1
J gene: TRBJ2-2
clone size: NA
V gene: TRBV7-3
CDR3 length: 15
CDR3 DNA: TGTGCCAGCAGCAGCACAGGGGGCAGTACCGGGGAGCTGTTTTTT
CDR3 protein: CASSSTGGSTGELFF

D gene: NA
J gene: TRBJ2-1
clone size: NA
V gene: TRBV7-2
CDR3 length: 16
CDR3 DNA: TGTGCCAGCAGCCATCCTCTCGGGGGTCGTTACAATGAGCAGTTCTTC
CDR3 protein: CASSHPLGGRYNEQFF

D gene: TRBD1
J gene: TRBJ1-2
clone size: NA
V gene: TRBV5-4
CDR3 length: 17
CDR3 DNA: TGTGCCAGCAGCTCCGGGGACAGGGACGGCTACGGCTATGGCTACACCTTC
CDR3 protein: CASSSGDRDGYGYGYTF

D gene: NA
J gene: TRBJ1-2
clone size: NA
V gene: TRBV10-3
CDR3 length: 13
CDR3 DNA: TGTGCCATCAGTGGGCAGGGGATCTATGGCTACACCTTC
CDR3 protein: CAISGQGIYGYTF

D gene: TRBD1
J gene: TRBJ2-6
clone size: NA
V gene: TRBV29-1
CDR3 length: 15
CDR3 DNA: TGCAGCGTTGGAAAGACAGGGGCTGGGGCCAACGTCCTGACTTTC
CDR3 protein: CSVGKTGAGANVLTF

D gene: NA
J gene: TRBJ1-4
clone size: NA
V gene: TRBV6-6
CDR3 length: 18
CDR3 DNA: TGTGCCAGCAGCCGAACATTCCGGACGGTAACAACTAATGAAAAACTGTTTTTT
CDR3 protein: CASSRTFRTVTTNEKLFF

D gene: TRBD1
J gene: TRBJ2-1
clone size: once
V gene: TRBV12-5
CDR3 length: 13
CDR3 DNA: TGTGCTAGTGGTGTCGACAGGGTTGGTGAGCAGTTCTTC
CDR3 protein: CASGVDRVGEQFF

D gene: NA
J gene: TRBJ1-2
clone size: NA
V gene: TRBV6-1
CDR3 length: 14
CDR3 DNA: TGTGCCAGCAGTGAAGACGGTGGAAACTATGGCTACACCTTC
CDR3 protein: CASSEDGGNYGYTF

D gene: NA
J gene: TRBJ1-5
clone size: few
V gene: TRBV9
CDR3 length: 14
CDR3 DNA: TGTGCCAGCAGCCCCCAGGTAGACAATCAGCCCCAGCATTTT
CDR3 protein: CASSPQVDNQPQHF

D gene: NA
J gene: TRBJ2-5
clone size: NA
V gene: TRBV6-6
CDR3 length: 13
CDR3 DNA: TGTGCCAGCAGTTACTTCAGGGAAGAGACCCAGTACTTC
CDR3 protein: CASSYFREETQYF

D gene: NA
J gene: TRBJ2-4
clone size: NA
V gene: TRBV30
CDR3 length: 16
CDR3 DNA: TGTGCCTGGAGTCCCACAAGGGGGGTAGGGTTAAACATTCAGTACTTC
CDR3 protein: CAWSPTRGVGLNIQYF

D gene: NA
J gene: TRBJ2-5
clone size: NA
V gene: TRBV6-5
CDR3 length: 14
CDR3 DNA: TGTGCCAGCAGTTACGGGCAGGGCCGCAACACCCAGTACTTC
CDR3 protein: CASSYGQGRNTQYF

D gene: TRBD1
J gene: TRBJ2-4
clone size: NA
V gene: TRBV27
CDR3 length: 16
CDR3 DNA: TGTGCCAGCAGTTTATCCCCGAGACAGGGAAAAAACATTCAGTACTTC
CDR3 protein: CASSLSPRQGKNIQYF

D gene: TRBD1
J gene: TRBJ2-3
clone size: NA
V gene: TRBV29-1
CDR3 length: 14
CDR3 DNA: TGCAGCGTCCCGGGACAGGGGGTCACAGATACGCAGTATTTT
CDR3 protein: CSVPGQGVTDTQYF

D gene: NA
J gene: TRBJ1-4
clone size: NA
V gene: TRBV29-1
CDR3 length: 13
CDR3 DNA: TGCAGCGTTGGAGGATCAACTAATGAAAAACTGTTTTTT
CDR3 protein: CSVGGSTNEKLFF

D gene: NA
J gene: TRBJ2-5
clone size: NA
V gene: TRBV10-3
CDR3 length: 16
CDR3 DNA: TGTGCCATCAGTGAGTCGCCCCCCAGGGAGCAAGAGACCCAGTACTTC
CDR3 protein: CAISESPPREQETQYF

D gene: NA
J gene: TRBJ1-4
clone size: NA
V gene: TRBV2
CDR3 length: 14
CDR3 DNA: TGTGCCAGCAGTCCATCTGCAACTAATGAAAAACTGTTTTTT
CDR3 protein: CASSPSATNEKLFF

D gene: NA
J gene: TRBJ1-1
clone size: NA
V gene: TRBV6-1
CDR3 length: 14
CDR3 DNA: TGTGCCAGCAGTGAAGGGGGGGGGCACACTGAAGCTTTCTTT
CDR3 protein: CASSEGGGHTEAFF

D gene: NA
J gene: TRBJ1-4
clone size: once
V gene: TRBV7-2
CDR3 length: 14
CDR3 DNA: TGTGCCAGCAGCTTAGCAGGCTTGGGGGAAAAACTGTTTTTT
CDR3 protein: CASSLAGLGEKLFF

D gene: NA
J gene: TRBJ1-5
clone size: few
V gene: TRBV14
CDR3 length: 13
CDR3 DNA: TGTGCCAGCAGCCAGCTTAGCAATCAGCCCCAGCATTTT
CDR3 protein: CASSQLSNQPQHF

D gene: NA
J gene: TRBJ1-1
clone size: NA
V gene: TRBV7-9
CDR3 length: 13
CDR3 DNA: TGTGCCAGCAGCTTCTCGGGAGAGACTGAAGCTTTCTTT
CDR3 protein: CASSFSGETEAFF

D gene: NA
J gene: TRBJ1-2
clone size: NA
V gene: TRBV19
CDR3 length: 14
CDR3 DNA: TGTGCCAGCCATACTGACCGAGGTAACTATGGCTACACCTTC
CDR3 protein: CASHTDRGNYGYTF

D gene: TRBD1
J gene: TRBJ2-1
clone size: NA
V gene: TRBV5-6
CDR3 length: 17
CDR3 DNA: TGTGCCAGCAGCAAGGGACAGGGGGCGAGTACCTACAATGAGCAGTTCTTC
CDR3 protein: CASSKGQGASTYNEQFF